A single sample gave rise to the 25 T cell receptor beta chains below, sequenced in a study of blood T cell repertoires in COVID-19. The repertoire was sequenced with immunoSEQ multiplex PCR; TCRdb's copy has only in-frame clones and lacks some. The sample lists fewer than 65,000 clones; 87% were seen once. Sequencing was carried out using peripheral blood. These receptors originate from a human donor with acute or convalescent COVID-19. The donor label of this sample is uncertain.

This clone was seen only a few times. Relative to the germline gene, one junction end is altered; a read error may explain this. This sequence joins TRBV7-7 and TRBJ2-1; the match to TRBD2 covers 7 bases. From germline, CDR1 is SSHAT and CDR2 FNYEAQ (reference sequence). CDR3 length equals 15 residues. Here the CDR3 reads CASSSGLVRANEQFF. The CDR3 DNA follows: TGTGCTAGCAGCTCCGGACTAGTCCGGGCCAATGAGCAGTTCTTC. Variable domain in full (rest from reference TRBV7-7 and TRBJ2-1): GAGVSQSPRYKVTKRGQDVTLRCDPISSHATLYWYQQALGQGPEFLTYFNYEAQPDKSGLPSDRFSAERPEGSISTLTIQRTEQRDSAMYRCASSSGLVRANEQFFGPGTRLTVL.

The CDR3 reads CSVAGTGGPQREQYF. The CDR3, as DNA: TGCAGCGTTGCCGGGACAGGGGGCCCACAGCGCGAGCAGTACTTC. This chain links TRBV29-1 with TRBJ2-7; TRBD1 agrees at 12 bases. CDR1 SQVTM and CDR2 ANQGSEA come from the germline V gene. This CDR3 has 15 amino acids. Trimming took 4 bases from V and 6 from J; bases not matched to a gene: 10.

This clone came up once. In DNA, the CDR3 is TGTGCCAGCAGTGAACAGGGAGGCCCGCGAGATGGTGGCTACACCTTC. This codes for CASSEQGGPRDGGYTF. The V and J genes are TRBV25-1 and TRBJ1-2; TRBD1 might be the D (5 bases). Trimming removed 2 bases at V and 7 bases at J, with 20 bases between. In germline, CDR1 is MGHDK, CDR2 SYGVNS. There are 16 residues in the CDR3.

This clone was picked up one time. This rearrangement joins TRBV6-5 to TRBJ1-1; maybe TRBD1 (5 bases). Germline V CDR1 and CDR2: MNHEY, SVGAGI. The CDR3 consists of 12 residues. Deletions cut 7 bases from V and 7 bases from J, with 13 bases between. Here the CDR3 reads CASTTGLVEAFF. The CDR3 nucleotides are TGTGCCAGCACGACGGGACTGGTTGAAGCTTTCTTT.

The rearrangement uses TRBV2 and TRBJ2-1, with 11 positions matching TRBD2. The germline gives CDR1 SNHLY, CDR2 FYNNEI. V lost 6 bases to trimming and J lost 7 bases; unmatched junction nucleotides: 8. The CDR3 length is 15 residues. This CDR3 reads CASSLLAGVVNEQFF. The CDR3 region has the DNA TGTGCCAGCAGCCTACTAGCGGGGGTCGTAAATGAGCAGTTCTTC.

This clone was observed a handful of times. This chain connects TRBV5-4 to TRBJ2-2; TRBD2 might be the D (5 bases). Trimming took off 1 base at V and 2 bases at J, with 9 bases between the two ends. Per germline, CDR1 SGHNT and CDR2 YYREEE (reference sequence). The CDR3 spans 15 residues. CDR3 residues: CASSLKDLNTGELFF. DNA for the CDR3: TGTGCCAGCAGCTTGAAGGACTTAAACACCGGGGAGCTGTTTTTT.

The J gene is TRBJ1-1, the V gene TRBV30; no firm D call. The CDR3 spans 14 residues. V was clipped by 4 bases and J by 1 base, with 13 bases between them. Germline CDR1 and CDR2: GTSNPN and SVGIG (reference sequence). This CDR3 reads CAWKRENRNTEAFF. The CDR3 coding sequence is TGTGCCTGGAAAAGAGAGAATAGGAACACTGAAGCTTTCTTT.

The rearrangement joins TRBV5-4 to TRBJ1-2; the D is unclear. The CDR3 length is 15 residues. V shed 6 bases and J shed 5 bases, with 20 bases lying between them. Germline CDR1 is SGHNT and CDR2 is YYREEE (reference sequence). CDR3 in amino acids: CASTLTREIGYGYTF. DNA of the CDR3: TGTGCCAGCACCCTCACCCGGGAGATTGGATATGGCTACACCTTC.

The V call is TRBV27, the J call TRBJ2-3, with D perhaps matching TRBD1 (6 bases). This CDR3 is 12 amino acids long. Germline loops: CDR1 MNHEY, CDR2 SMNVEV (reference sequence). Trimming took 4 bases from V and 7 from J, leaving 9 bases between them. As DNA, the CDR3 is TGTGCCAGCAGTTATCAGGGGAATACGCAGTATTTT. It translates to CASSYQGNTQYF.

The genes are TRBV10-2 and TRBJ2-7; 16 bases are a match to TRBD2. Germline trimming cut 6 bases from V and 7 bases from J; bases unmatched to any gene: 12. Germline V CDR1 and CDR2: WSHSY, SAAADI. The CDR3 has 17 residues. CDR3 DNA: TGCGCCAGCAGGGGTCCGGGACTAGCGGGGGGGCCGAATGAGCAGTACGTC. The encoded protein is CASRGPGLAGGPNEQYV.

This chain links TRBV19 with TRBJ2-7; 12 bases line up with TRBD2. The CDR3 sequence is 14 residues long. The V segment lost 5 bases and the J segment 6 bases; nucleotides outside the gene matches: 5. Germline assignment: CDR1 LNHDA and CDR2 SQIVND (reference sequence). The CDR3 reads CASSASGGAVEQYV. For the CDR3, the DNA is TGTGCCAGTAGTGCTAGCGGGGGGGCTGTCGAGCAGTACGTC.

The chain links TRBV28 to TRBJ1-2; D is possibly TRBD1 (6 bases). There are 13 residues in the CDR3. The V gene lost 6 bases and the J gene lost 7 bases, with 15 bases spanning the gap. Germline V gene lookup returns CDR1 MDHEN and CDR2 SYDVKM. As DNA, the CDR3 is TGTGCCAGCAGCCGAGACAGGTTTGGTGGCTACACCTTC. This gives the protein CASSRDRFGGYTF.

The chain links TRBV11-2 to TRBJ2-7; TRBD1 agrees at 9 bases. Germline-derived CDR1 and CDR2 are SGHAT and FQNNGV. The CDR3 is 16 residues long. Unmatched junction bases numbered 10, after V lost 4 bases and J lost 3 bases. The CDR3 loop is CASSSPSGQGGYEQYF. In DNA form, the CDR3 reads TGTGCCAGCAGCTCCCCTTCGGGACAGGGAGGCTACGAGCAGTACTTC.

For this clone: This CDR3 is also generated by other DNA sequences in the sample. The V and J genes are TRBV5-1 and TRBJ2-5; TRBD2 matches at 9 bases. J lost 4 bases, V lost 2 bases, and 0 bases had no gene match. Looked up from germline, CDR1 is SGHRS and CDR2 is YFSETQ. The CDR3 is 13 residues long. This chain's CDR3 is CASSFSGGETQYF. The CDR3 region has the DNA TGCGCCAGCAGCTTTAGCGGGGGAGAGACCCAGTACTTC.

The chain employs TRBV29-1 and TRBJ1-4, with a tentative D call TRBD1 (6 bases). Germline assignment: CDR1 SQVTM and CDR2 ANQGSEA. The CDR3 consists of 15 residues. V was trimmed by 1 base and J by 0 bases, leaving 9 bases between them. For the CDR3, the DNA is TGCAGCGTTGAAGCCCGGACAGCAACTAATGAAAAACTGTTTTTT. It translates to CSVEARTATNEKLFF.

The J gene is TRBJ2-3, the V gene TRBV4-1; no clear D gene. CDR3 length: 16 amino acids. Trimming took 0 bases from V and 5 from J, leaving 15 bases between them. The germline gives CDR1 MGHRA, CDR2 YSYEKL. The CDR3 DNA is TGCGCCAGCAGCCAAGAGATGGTTGGGCTGAGAGATACGCAGTATTTT. Translation: CASSQEMVGLRDTQYF.

This sequence joins TRBV7-3 and TRBJ2-5; TRBD1 agrees at 7 bases. CDR3 size: 15 residues. The germline CDR1 and CDR2 sequences are SGHTA and FQGTGA. V was clipped by 5 bases and J by 2 bases; unmatched bases: 8. This chain's CDR3 is CASSPVGDRQETQYF. CDR3 DNA sequence: TGTGCCAGCAGCCCAGTGGGGGACAGACAAGAGACCCAGTACTTC. The variable domain in full, completed from reference TRBV7-3 and TRBJ2-5, reads GAGVSQTPSNKVTEKGKYVELRCDPISGHTALYWYRQSLGQGPEFLIYFQGTGAADDSGLPNDRFFAVRPEGSVSTLKIQRTERGDSAVYLCASSPVGDRQETQYFGPGTRLLVL.

The V gene is TRBV19, the J gene TRBJ2-3; D perhaps matches TRBD2 (7 bases). Deletions cut 10 bases from V and 9 bases from J, with 17 bases between. In germline, CDR1 is LNHDA, CDR2 SQIVND (reference sequence). The CDR3 covers 12 residues. CDR3: CATKGGGRTQYF. The CDR3 DNA reads TGTGCCACCAAGGGGGGGGGTAGAACGCAGTATTTT.

V usage is TRBV20-1 and J usage is TRBJ2-1, with 7 bases fitting TRBD2. The V and J ends lost 3 bases and 5 bases, in that order; junction bases with no gene match: 10. The CDR3 spans 15 residues. From germline, CDR1 is DFQATT and CDR2 SNEGSKA (reference sequence). Written as DNA, the CDR3 is TGCAGTGCTAGTCGGGCGCGGGGACTACACAATGAGCAGTTCTTC. Amino acids: CSASRARGLHNEQFF.

This chain links TRBV5-1 with TRBJ1-1; D gene ambiguous. The CDR3 contains 13 residues. V gave up 1 base and J gave up 0 bases, with 4 bases separating them. Germline loops: CDR1 SGHRS, CDR2 YFSETQ. CDR3 DNA: TGCGCCAGCAGCTTGCTTCTGAACACTGAAGCTTTCTTT. Translation: CASSLLLNTEAFF.

This clone has ten or more counts. The chain uses TRBV7-9 and TRBJ2-7; 10 nucleotides align to TRBD1. Germline trimming cut 3 bases from V and 5 bases from J; bases unmatched to any gene: 7. The CDR3 runs to 15 residues. CDR1 is SEHNR, CDR2 FQNEAQ, per germline (reference sequence). For the CDR3, the DNA is TGTGCCAGCAGCTTTGGACAGGGGGATATGGACGAGCAGTACTTC. Translated, it gives CASSFGQGDMDEQYF.

On this clone: In the same sample, other DNA sequences code for this CDR3. V gene TRBV18 combines with J gene TRBJ1-5; TRBD1 might be the D (5 bases). The V and J ends lost 6 bases and 4 bases respectively, with 10 bases between them. Per the germline V gene, CDR1 is KGHSH and CDR2 is LQKENI. The CDR3 length is 13 residues. The CDR3 sequence: CASSPGGNQPQHF. DNA for the CDR3: TGTGCCAGCTCCCCGGGGGGGAATCAGCCCCAGCATTTT.

The genes are TRBV19 and TRBJ1-5; D gene ambiguous. Germline assignment: CDR1 LNHDA and CDR2 SQIVND (reference sequence). The CDR3 totals 14 residues. Between the trimmed V and J ends, which lost 7 bases and 2 bases, there was a span of 12 bases. CDR3 amino acids: CASIDRRGNQPQHF. The CDR3 nucleotides are TGTGCCAGTATTGACCGACGGGGCAATCAGCCCCAGCATTTT.

This clone was seen only a few times. J is TRBJ1-2 and V is TRBV3-1 (or the pseudogene TRBV3-2), with 10 bases matching TRBD1. This CDR3 has 16 residues. Trimming at V came to 5 bases and at J to 0 bases, leaving 6 bases not matched to a gene. In germline, CDR1 is LGHDT, CDR2 YNNKEL (reference sequence). For the CDR3, the DNA is TGTGCCAGCAGCTCTGGGACAGGGGTGACTAACTATGGCTACACCTTC. Protein product: CASSSGTGVTNYGYTF.

This chain joins TRBV2 and TRBJ1-6; 7 bases line up with TRBD1. The CDR3 covers 12 residues. Germline CDR1 is SNHLY and CDR2 is FYNNEI. Trimming cost V 6 bases and J 11 bases; bases outside gene matches: 4. CDR3 DNA: TGTGCCAGCAGGGCAACAGGGGCACCCCTCCACTTT. Its translation: CASRATGAPLHF.